This TCR beta chain derives from a study of blood T cell repertoires in COVID-19. Study in general: Nucleic acid was either cDNA or gDNA, and it came from T cells, B-cell-depleted T cells, or PBMCs.

In the original workflow: Estimated nucleated cell counts came from reference gene primer amplification. Measured with immunoSEQ multiplex PCR; TCRdb has only the in-frame clones, and not every one. That table furnishes V, J and clone size, whereas the DNA furnished D and trimming. The table lists 100,000 to 120,000 clones, over 70% of them singletons. The ends were cut back, 2 bases at V and 5 bases at J, with 14 bases in the middle. Germline V gene sequence: CDR1 SGDLS, CDR2 YYNGEE. CDR3 length: 15 residues. A few counts support this clone. The sample was peripheral blood. The receptor comes from a middle-aged man with acute or convalescent COVID-19. The rearrangement uses TRBV9 and TRBJ2-1, with D possibly being TRBD2 (5 bases). This CDR3 is CASSVTAAENNEQFF. CDR3 nucleotides: TGTGCCAGCAGCGTTACTGCAGCGGAAAACAATGAGCAGTTCTTC.